The rows below give T cell receptor beta chains drawn from one sample of a study of blood T cell repertoires in COVID-19. Data came from immunoSEQ multiplex PCR; TCRdb stores just in-frame clones and leaves some out. Of 110,000 or so clones listed, about 90% are singletons. The sample consisted of peripheral blood. Receptors were obtained from a human donor in a cohort sampled during active COVID-19. Both conserved end residues are trimmed from each CDR3.

CDR3	V	J
AWSVTQGKGYT	TRBV30	TRBJ1-2
ANSGTGNGYT	TRBV5-8	TRBJ1-2
ASSLHTGQPNEKLF	TRBV7-6	TRBJ1-4
ASSRASGGADEQF	TRBV3-1/TRBV3-2	TRBJ2-1
ASSPRQETQY	TRBV6-6	TRBJ2-5
ASSQVGGGAVVGDYGYT	TRBV4-1	TRBJ1-2
ASSLQGREQPQH	TRBV7-2	TRBJ1-5
ASSGQYATNEKLF	TRBV2	TRBJ1-4
SASEGDGQY	TRBV20-1	TRBJ2-7
ASSIDSFGYGYT	TRBV5-4	TRBJ1-2
ASSQNSGGAGETQY	TRBV4-2	TRBJ2-5
ATRSLGTENYGYT	TRBV15	TRBJ1-2
ASSIVVTRGEQF	TRBV19	TRBJ2-1
ASSPGQEGVDEQF	TRBV5-1	TRBJ2-1
ASSTGLAVNTGELF	TRBV7-9	TRBJ2-2
ASSEGTVRGTEAF	TRBV6-1	TRBJ1-1